Listed here are 29 T cell receptor beta chains from one sample, sequenced in a study of blood T cell repertoires in COVID-19. The data were produced by immunoSEQ multiplex PCR, yet TCRdb's version contains in-frame clones alone and is incomplete. Here the sample spans 150,000 or so clones, about 86% being singletons. Sequenced input: peripheral blood. These receptors came from a woman aged 55-70 years with acute or convalescent COVID-19.

This rearrangement joins TRBV12-5 to TRBJ1-5; D is uncertain. Trimming left V 3 bases short and J 0 bases short, with 12 bases between. The germline CDR1 and CDR2 sequences are LGHNT and FRNRAP. The CDR3 consists of 16 residues. CDR3 nucleotide sequence: TGTGCTAGTGGTTTATGGAGGATTTATAGCAATCAGCCCCAGCATTTT. Protein: CASGLWRIYSNQPQHF.

The chain recombines TRBV2 with TRBJ1-2, with D possibly being TRBD1 (6 bases). Germline lookup yields CDR1 SNHLY and CDR2 FYNNEI. Trimming took off 4 bases at V and 4 bases at J, with 7 bases between the two ends. The CDR3 runs 12 residues. The CDR3 protein is CASSVQGYGYTF. As DNA, the CDR3 is TGTGCCAGCAGTGTACAGGGCTATGGCTACACCTTC.

This clone was seen repeatedly, ten times or more. The J gene is TRBJ2-7, the V gene TRBV7-9; D is possibly TRBD2 (5 bases). V lost 10 bases and J 3 bases, leaving 13 bases between the germline ends. The CDR3 loop spans 12 amino acids. From germline, CDR1 is SEHNR and CDR2 FQNEAQ (reference sequence). The CDR3 protein is CAIIGRGYEQYF. Here the CDR3 DNA reads TGTGCCATAATAGGTCGGGGCTACGAGCAGTACTTC.

V and J are TRBV2 and TRBJ1-6; D perhaps matches TRBD1 (5 bases). Trimming left V 6 bases short and J 10 bases short, with 10 bases between. The germline gives CDR1 SNHLY, CDR2 FYNNEI. CDR3 length: 12 amino acids. In DNA form, the CDR3 reads TGTGCCAGCAGGACAGATTTATCACCCCTCCACTTT. It is translated as CASRTDLSPLHF.

The chain is built from TRBV27 and TRBJ1-1, with D perhaps TRBD1 (5 bases). V was trimmed by 9 bases and J by 5 bases, leaving 13 bases between them. Germline V gene lookup returns CDR1 MNHEY and CDR2 SMNVEV (reference sequence). The CDR3 is 12 residues long. This CDR3 is CASGRGGTEAFF. CDR3 nucleotides: TGTGCCAGTGGGAGGGGTGGAACTGAAGCTTTCTTT.

The chain employs TRBV2 and TRBJ1-5; TRBD1 agrees at 10 bases. The ends lost 7 bases at V and 7 bases at J; junction bases unmatched: 4. This CDR3 is built from 13 residues. Germline values: CDR1 SNHLY, CDR2 FYNNEI. CDR3 sequence reads: CASTRDRGQPQHF. The CDR3 nucleotides are TGTGCCAGCACACGGGACAGGGGACAGCCCCAGCATTTT.

The rearrangement uses TRBV9 and TRBJ2-1; 11 bases fit TRBD2. The CDR3 spans 16 residues. CDR1 SGDLS and CDR2 YYNGEE come from the germline V gene. Losses at the gene ends were 0 bases for V and 4 bases for J; bases not matched to a gene: 3. The DNA for the CDR3 is TGTGCCAGCAGCGTAGAGGGGACTAGCGGTTACAATGAGCAGTTCTTC. Its protein product is CASSVEGTSGYNEQFF. Full variable domain (rest looked up from reference TRBV9 and TRBJ2-1): DSGVTQTPKHLITATGQRVTLRCSPRSGDLSVYWYQQSLDQGLQFLIQYYNGEERAKGNILERFSAQQFPDLHSELNLSSLELGDSALYFCASSVEGTSGYNEQFFGPGTRLTVL.

The rearrangement links TRBV10-2 to TRBJ1-5; possible D gene TRBD1, 6 bases. Trimming stripped 2 bases from V and 6 bases from J, with 8 bases between. CDR3 length: 13 residues. From germline, CDR1 is WSHSY and CDR2 SAAADI. For the CDR3, the DNA is TGCGCCAGCAGTGAGACAGGGATTCAGCCCCAGCATTTT. Translating gives CASSETGIQPQHF.

The chain uses TRBV27 and TRBJ1-6; D perhaps matches TRBD1 (5 bases). Germline CDR1 and CDR2: MNHEY and SMNVEV (reference sequence). CDR3 length: 15 residues. The V and J ends lost 5 bases and 5 bases respectively, with 13 bases between them. CDR3 coding DNA: TGTGCCAGCAGTATCAGGGTTTGGGATAATTCACCCCTCCACTTT. Its translation is CASSIRVWDNSPLHF.

This sequence joins TRBV27 and TRBJ2-1; 9 bases line up with TRBD2. V trimming: 2 bases; J trimming: 4 bases; junction bases outside the gene matches: 0. The V gene's germline CDR1 is MNHEY and CDR2 SMNVEV (reference sequence). The length of the CDR3 is 14 residues. The CDR3 DNA sequence: TGTGCCAGCAGTTTACTAGCGGGATACAATGAGCAGTTCTTC. It is translated as CASSLLAGYNEQFF.

The gene calls are TRBV11-2 and TRBJ2-3; D possibly corresponds to TRBD1 (6 bases). The germline V gene encodes CDR1 SGHAT and CDR2 FQNNGV. The germline V and J ends were trimmed by 6 bases and 4 bases, with 11 bases remaining between them. This CDR3 has 13 residues. The CDR3 region is CASRLPGADTQYF. CDR3 DNA: TGTGCCAGCAGGCTCCCAGGGGCAGATACGCAGTATTTT.

The chain has TRBV29-1 and TRBJ1-2; D ambiguous. CDR3 length equals 11 residues. Trimming left V 8 bases short and J 2 bases short, with 9 bases between. Looked up from germline, CDR1 is SQVTM and CDR2 is ANQGSEA. The chain's CDR3 is CSSLENYGYTF. CDR3 nucleotide sequence: TGCAGCTCGCTGGAGAACTATGGCTACACCTTC.

This clone was detected many times. The junction departs from the called germline gene at one end, perhaps through a read error. J is TRBJ2-2 and V is TRBV7-7; D is possibly TRBD2 (6 bases). This CDR3 has 15 residues. Germline CDR1 and CDR2: SSHAT and FNYEAQ (reference sequence). This CDR3 is CASSFGTGSAGELFF. The CDR3 nucleotides are TGTGCTAGCAGCTTCGGAACCGGGAGTGCCGGGGAGCTGTTTTTT. The variable domain in full, completed from reference TRBV7-7 and TRBJ2-2, reads GAGVSQSPRYKVTKRGQDVTLRCDPISSHATLYWYQQALGQGPEFLTYFNYEAQPDKSGLPSDRFSAERPEGSISTLTIQRTEQRDSAMYRCASSFGTGSAGELFFGEGSRLTVL.

This chain uses TRBV14 with TRBJ2-1; TRBD2 might be the D (6 bases). The CDR3 is 14 amino acids. V lost 1 base and J 4 bases, leaving 8 bases between the germline ends. In germline, CDR1 is SGHDN, CDR2 FVKESK. The CDR3 spells CASSQGGNYNEQFF. The CDR3 region has the DNA TGTGCCAGCAGCCAAGGCGGGAATTACAATGAGCAGTTCTTC.

The chain is built from TRBV12-5 and TRBJ1-4; D possibly corresponds to TRBD1 (6 bases). From germline, CDR1 is LGHNT and CDR2 FRNRAP. There are 14 residues in the CDR3. Trimming stripped 5 bases from V and 0 bases from J, with 7 bases between. The CDR3 is CASGRTATNEKLFF. The CDR3 nucleotides read TGTGCTAGTGGTCGGACAGCAACTAATGAAAAACTGTTTTTT. Drawing the rest from reference TRBV12-5 and TRBJ1-4, the complete variable domain is DARVTQTPRHKVTEMGQEVTMRCQPILGHNTVFWYRQTMMQGLELLAYFRNRAPLDDSGMPKDRFSAEMPDATLATLKIQPSEPRDSAVYFCASGRTATNEKLFFGSGTQLSVL.

The chain has TRBV7-3 and TRBJ2-5; weak D call: TRBD2 (6 bases). The length of the CDR3 is 16 residues. The germline V and J ends were trimmed by 5 bases and 4 bases, with 20 bases remaining between them. Germline loops: CDR1 SGHTA, CDR2 FQGTGA. The CDR3 DNA sequence: TGTGCCAGCAGCCTCAATCCCGGAGGGGTGGGAGAGACCCAGTACTTC. This gives the protein CASSLNPGGVGETQYF.

V gene TRBV24-1 combines with J gene TRBJ2-1; the D gene is possibly TRBD1 (5 bases). There are 14 residues in the CDR3. Trimming left V 9 bases short and J 1 base short, with 12 bases between. Germline V gene data show CDR1 as KGHDR and CDR2 as SFDVKD. The CDR3 DNA reads TGTGCCACCGCCCAGGGTTCATCCTACAATGAGCAGTTCTTC. Its protein is CATAQGSSYNEQFF.

The gene calls are TRBV30 and TRBJ1-2, with D possibly TRBD1 on 5 matching bases. V shed 4 bases and J shed 7 bases, with 13 bases lying between them. Germline values: CDR1 GTSNPN, CDR2 SVGIG (reference sequence). The CDR3 extends over 12 amino acids. CDR3: CAWITGVRGYTF. For the CDR3, the DNA is TGTGCCTGGATAACGGGGGTTCGTGGCTACACCTTC. The full variable domain, in which reference TRBV30 and TRBJ1-2 provide the parts outside the CDR3, is SQTIHQWPATLVQPVGSPLSLECTVEGTSNPNLYWYRQAAGRGLQLLFYSVGIGQISSEVPQNLSASRPQDRQFILSSKKLLLSDSGFYLCAWITGVRGYTFGSGTRLTVV.

The DNA for the CDR3 is TGTGCCAGCACGATAGGGGCGTACGAGCAGTACTTC. Protein product: CASTIGAYEQYF. This rearrangement joins TRBV28 to TRBJ2-7; D possibly corresponds to TRBD1 (5 bases). V lost 7 bases and J lost 4, with 11 bases in between. Germline V CDR1 and CDR2: MDHEN, SYDVKM. The CDR3 sequence is 12 residues long.

The chain combines TRBV7-9 with TRBJ1-1, with D hard to call. V lost 5 bases and J lost 1, with 11 bases in between. This CDR3 is 14 amino acids long. Looked up from germline, CDR1 is SEHNR and CDR2 is FQNEAQ (reference sequence). The CDR3 here is CASSPRGRNTEAFF. The DNA for the CDR3 is TGTGCCAGCAGCCCTCGAGGGAGGAACACTGAAGCTTTCTTT.

Here the CDR3 DNA reads TGTGCCAGCAGCCGGCGGTTCGTCGGAAGCTCTGGGGCCAACGTCCTGACTTTC. Translating it yields CASSRRFVGSSGANVLTF. V usage is TRBV5-5 and J usage is TRBJ2-6, with D unclear. V dropped 4 bases and J dropped 0 bases, with 17 bases sitting between them. In germline, CDR1 is SGHKS, CDR2 YYEKEE (reference sequence). The CDR3 is 18 amino acids.

The rearrangement joins TRBV9 to TRBJ2-1, with 7 positions matching TRBD2. The ends lost 0 bases at V and 3 bases at J; junction bases unmatched: 3. This CDR3 is built from 15 residues. CDR1 SGDLS and CDR2 YYNGEE come from the germline V gene. The DNA of the CDR3 is TGTGCCAGCAGCGTAGCTAGCGGTTTCTACAATGAGCAGTTCTTC. Protein product: CASSVASGFYNEQFF.

This clone showed up just a few times. The genes are TRBV19 and TRBJ2-1; 9 nucleotides match TRBD2. J lost 11 bases, V lost 3 bases, and 14 bases had no gene match. The germline V gene encodes CDR1 LNHDA and CDR2 SQIVND (reference sequence). The CDR3 extends over 16 amino acids. The CDR3 DNA sequence: TGTGCCAGTAGTATCCCCGTGACTAGCGGAATGATGAAGCAGTTCTTC. Amino acid sequence: CASSIPVTSGMMKQFF. Looking up the rest from reference TRBV19 and TRBJ2-1 gives the full variable domain: DGGITQSPKYLFRKEGQNVTLSCEQNLNHDAMYWYRQDPGQGLRLIYYSQIVNDFQKGDIAEGYSVSREKKESFPLTVTSAQKNPTAFYLCASSIPVTSGMMKQFFGPGTRLTVL.

The chain employs TRBV18 and TRBJ1-5; no definite D call. The V gene lost 5 bases and the J gene lost 0 bases, with 11 bases spanning the gap. The CDR3 runs 15 residues. Germline V lookup: CDR1 KGHSH, CDR2 LQKENI. CDR3 sequence (DNA): TGTGCCAGCTCATCGACCCGGGTTAGCAATCAGCCCCAGCATTTT. It encodes CASSSTRVSNQPQHF.

The CDR3 DNA reads TGCGCCAGCAGCGAAGGACAGGGGGAGACTGAAGCTTTCTTT. Translation gives CASSEGQGETEAFF. This sequence joins TRBV5-1 and TRBJ1-1, with 10 bases matching TRBD1. The ends lost 4 bases at V and 5 bases at J; junction bases unmatched: 5. CDR1 SGHRS and CDR2 YFSETQ come from the germline V gene. The CDR3 has 14 amino acids.

CDR3 loop: CSVVFGPSGEQFF. The CDR3 DNA is TGCAGCGTTGTATTCGGTCCTTCAGGTGAGCAGTTCTTC. V is TRBV29-1 and J is TRBJ2-1; D remains unclear. The ends were cut back, 4 bases at V and 9 bases at J, with 16 bases in the middle. The CDR3 spans 13 residues. Germline V gene data show CDR1 as SQVTM and CDR2 as ANQGSEA.

The chain joins TRBV6-5 to TRBJ2-1, with 7 positions matching TRBD2. This CDR3 spans 15 amino acids. V lost 5 bases, J lost 0 bases, and 4 bases stayed unmatched. The germline gives CDR1 MNHEY, CDR2 SVGAGI. The CDR3 loop is CASSTQRGSYNEQFF. The CDR3 DNA reads TGTGCCAGCAGTACACAGCGGGGCTCCTACAATGAGCAGTTCTTC.

V usage is TRBV19 and J usage is TRBJ2-5; 7 bases map to TRBD2. Germline V gene sequence: CDR1 LNHDA, CDR2 SQIVND (reference sequence). The CDR3 is made up of 14 amino acids. The V and J ends lost 6 bases and 4 bases, in that order; junction bases with no gene match: 8. DNA of the CDR3: TGTGCCAGTAGCCCCCTGGGGGGGGGAGAGACCCAGTACTTC. This codes for CASSPLGGGETQYF.

This clone came up once. The V call is TRBV10-3, the J call TRBJ2-5; 9 bases agree with TRBD2. The length of the CDR3 is 14 residues. Germline V gene lookup returns CDR1 ENHRY and CDR2 SYGVKD. The V gene end was trimmed by 4 bases and the J gene end by 0 bases; junction bases not matched to a gene: 0. CDR3 region: CAISGTSDQETQYF. CDR3 bases: TGTGCCATCAGTGGGACTAGCGACCAAGAGACCCAGTACTTC.